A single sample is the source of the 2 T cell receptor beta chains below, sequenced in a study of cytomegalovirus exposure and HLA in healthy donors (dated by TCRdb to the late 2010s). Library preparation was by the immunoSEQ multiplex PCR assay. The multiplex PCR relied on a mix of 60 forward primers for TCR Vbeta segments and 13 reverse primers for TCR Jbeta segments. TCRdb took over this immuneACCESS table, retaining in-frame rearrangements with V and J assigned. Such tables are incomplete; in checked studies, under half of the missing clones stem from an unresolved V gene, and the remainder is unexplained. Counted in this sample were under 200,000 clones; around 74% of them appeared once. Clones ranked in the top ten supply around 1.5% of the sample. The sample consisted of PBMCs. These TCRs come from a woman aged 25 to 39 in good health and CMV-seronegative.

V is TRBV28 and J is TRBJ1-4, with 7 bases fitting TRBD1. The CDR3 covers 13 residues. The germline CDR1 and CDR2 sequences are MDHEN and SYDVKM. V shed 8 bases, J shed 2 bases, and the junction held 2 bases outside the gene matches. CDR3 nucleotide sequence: TGTGCCAGCGTACAGGGGACTAATGAAAAACTGTTTTTT. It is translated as CASVQGTNEKLFF.

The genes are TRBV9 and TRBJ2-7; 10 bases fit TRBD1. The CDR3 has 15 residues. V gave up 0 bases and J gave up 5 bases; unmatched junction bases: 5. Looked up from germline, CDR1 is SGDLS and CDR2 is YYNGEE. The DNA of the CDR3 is TGTGCCAGCAGCGTAGAGGGACAGGGGTCCCACGAGCAGTACTTC. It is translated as CASSVEGQGSHEQYF.